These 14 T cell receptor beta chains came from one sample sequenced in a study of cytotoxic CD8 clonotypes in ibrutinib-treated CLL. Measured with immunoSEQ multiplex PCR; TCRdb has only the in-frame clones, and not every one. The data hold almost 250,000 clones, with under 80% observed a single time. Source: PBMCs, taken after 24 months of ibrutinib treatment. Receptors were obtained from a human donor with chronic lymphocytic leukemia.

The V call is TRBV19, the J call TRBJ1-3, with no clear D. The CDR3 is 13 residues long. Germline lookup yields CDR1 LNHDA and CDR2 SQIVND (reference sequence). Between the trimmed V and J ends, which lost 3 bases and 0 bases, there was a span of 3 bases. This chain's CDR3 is CASSISSGNTIYF. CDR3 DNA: TGTGCCAGTAGTATTAGCTCTGGAAACACCATATATTTT.

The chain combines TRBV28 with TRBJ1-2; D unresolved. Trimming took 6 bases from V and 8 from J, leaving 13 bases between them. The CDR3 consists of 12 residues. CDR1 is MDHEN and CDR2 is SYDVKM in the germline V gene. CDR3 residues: CASSSLKEGYTF. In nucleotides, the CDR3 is TGTGCCAGCAGCTCCCTGAAGGAGGGCTACACCTTC.

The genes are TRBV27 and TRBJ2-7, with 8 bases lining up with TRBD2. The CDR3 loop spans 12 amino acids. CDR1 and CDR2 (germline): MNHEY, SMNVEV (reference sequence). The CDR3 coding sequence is TGTGCCAGCAGTCCGCCTCCGGGACTAGGATGTGTC. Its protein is CASSPPPGLGCV.

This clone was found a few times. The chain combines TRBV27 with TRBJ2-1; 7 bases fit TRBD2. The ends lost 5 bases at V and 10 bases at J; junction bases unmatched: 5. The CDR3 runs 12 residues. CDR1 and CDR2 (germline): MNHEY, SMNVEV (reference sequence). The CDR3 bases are TGTGCCAGCAGTCCCCTCGGGAGGGAGCAGTTCTTC. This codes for CASSPLGREQFF.

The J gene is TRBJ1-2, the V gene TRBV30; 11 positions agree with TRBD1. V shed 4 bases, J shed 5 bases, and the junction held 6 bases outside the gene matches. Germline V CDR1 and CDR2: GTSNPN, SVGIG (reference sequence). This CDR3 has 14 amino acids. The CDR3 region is CAWMSGQGVYGYTF. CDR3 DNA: TGTGCCTGGATGTCGGGACAGGGGGTATATGGCTACACCTTC.

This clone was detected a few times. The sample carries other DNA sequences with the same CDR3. The CDR3 nucleotides read TGTGCCAGCAGCGTAGACGGGTACGAGCAGTACTTC. Its translation is CASSVDGYEQYF. The gene calls are TRBV9 and TRBJ2-7; no reliable D call. V was shortened by 0 bases and J by 4 bases, with 5 bases between the two germline ends. The germline CDR1 and CDR2 sequences are SGDLS and YYNGEE. The CDR3 length is 12 residues.

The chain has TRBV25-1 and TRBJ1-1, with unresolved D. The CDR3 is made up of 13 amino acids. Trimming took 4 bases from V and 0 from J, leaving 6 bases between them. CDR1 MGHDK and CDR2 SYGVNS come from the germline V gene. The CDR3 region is CASSGRMNTEAFF. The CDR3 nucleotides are TGTGCCAGCAGTGGACGGATGAACACTGAAGCTTTCTTT. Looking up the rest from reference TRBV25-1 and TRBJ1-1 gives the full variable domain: EADIYQTPRYLVIGTGKKITLECSQTMGHDKMYWYQQDPGMELHLIHYSYGVNSTEKGDLSSESTVSRIRTEHFPLTLESARPSHTSQYLCASSGRMNTEAFFGQGTRLTVV.

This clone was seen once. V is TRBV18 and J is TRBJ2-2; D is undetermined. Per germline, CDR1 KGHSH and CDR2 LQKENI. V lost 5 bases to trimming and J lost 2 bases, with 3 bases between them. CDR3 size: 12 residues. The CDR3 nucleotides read TGTGCCAGCTCAGTAAACACCGGGGAGCTGTTTTTT. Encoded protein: CASSVNTGELFF.

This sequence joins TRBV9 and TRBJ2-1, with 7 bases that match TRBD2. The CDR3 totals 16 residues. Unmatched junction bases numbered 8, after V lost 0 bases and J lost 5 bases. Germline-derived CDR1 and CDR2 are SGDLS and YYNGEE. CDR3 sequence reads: CASSVAGGRANNEQFF. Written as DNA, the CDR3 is TGTGCCAGCAGCGTAGCAGGCGGGAGAGCCAACAATGAGCAGTTCTTC.

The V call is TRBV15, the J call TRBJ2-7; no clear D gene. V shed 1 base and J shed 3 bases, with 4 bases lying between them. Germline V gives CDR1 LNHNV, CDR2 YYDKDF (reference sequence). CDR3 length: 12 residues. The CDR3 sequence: CATSRGVYEQYF. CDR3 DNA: TGTGCCACCAGCAGAGGGGTCTACGAGCAGTACTTC.

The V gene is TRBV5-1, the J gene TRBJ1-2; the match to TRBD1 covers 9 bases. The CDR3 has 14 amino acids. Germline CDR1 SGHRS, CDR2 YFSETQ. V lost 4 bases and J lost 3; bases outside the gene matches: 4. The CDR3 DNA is TGCGCCAGCAGCGCCCGGGACAGGGACTATGGCTACACCTTC. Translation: CASSARDRDYGYTF. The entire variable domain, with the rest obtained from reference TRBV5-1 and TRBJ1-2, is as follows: KAGVTQTPRYLIKTRGQQVTLSCSPISGHRSVSWYQQTPGQGLQFLFEYFSETQRNKGNFPGRFSGRQFSNSRSEMNVSTLELGDSALYLCASSARDRDYGYTFGSGTRLTVV.

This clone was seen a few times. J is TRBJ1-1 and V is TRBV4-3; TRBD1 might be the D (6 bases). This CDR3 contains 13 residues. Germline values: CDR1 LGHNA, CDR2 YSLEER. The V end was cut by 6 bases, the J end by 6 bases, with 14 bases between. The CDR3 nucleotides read TGCGCCAGCAGTACCACAGGGTACCCTGAAGCTTTCTTT. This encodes CASSTTGYPEAFF.

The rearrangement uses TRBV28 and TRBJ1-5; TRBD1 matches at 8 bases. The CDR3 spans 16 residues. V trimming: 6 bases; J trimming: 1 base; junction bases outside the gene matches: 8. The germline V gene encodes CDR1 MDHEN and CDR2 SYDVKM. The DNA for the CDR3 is TGTGCCAGCAGAGGAACAGGGGGGAAGAGCAATCAGCCCCAGCATTTT. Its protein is CASRGTGGKSNQPQHF.

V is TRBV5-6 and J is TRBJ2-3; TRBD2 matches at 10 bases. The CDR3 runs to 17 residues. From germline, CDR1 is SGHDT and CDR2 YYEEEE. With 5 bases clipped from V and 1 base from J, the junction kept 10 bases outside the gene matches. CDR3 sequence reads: CASRSSGRAYGTDTQYF. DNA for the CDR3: TGTGCCAGCAGGTCCAGCGGGAGGGCCTATGGCACAGATACGCAGTATTTT.